This TCR beta chain came from a study of blood T cell repertoires in COVID-19. Study context: Spain, Italy and the United States supplied samples that represented acute and convalescent COVID-19.

With 7 bases removed from V and 2 bases from J, the gap between germline ends came to 11 bases. This CDR3 has 14 residues. From germline, CDR1 is MNHEY and CDR2 SVGAGI. Repertoires were generated with immunoSEQ multiplex PCR, while TCRdb's copy carries only in-frame clones and drops some. The sample includes 80,000 to 95,000 clones, approximately 86% of them seen just once. The chain joins TRBV6-5 to TRBJ2-2; weak D call: TRBD1 (5 bases). This receptor was obtained from a woman aged 45-60 years with active or convalescent COVID-19. Sequencing was performed on peripheral blood. CDR3 coding DNA: TGTGCCAGCACAGGGATTAGAAACACCGGGGAGCTGTTTTTT. It encodes CASTGIRNTGELFF.